This T cell receptor (beta chain) originates from a study of blood T cell repertoires in COVID-19. For the study at large: Material from acute and convalescent COVID-19 was sourced from the United States, Italy and Spain. Sources were T cells, B-cell-depleted T cells, or PBMCs; the material itself was cDNA or gDNA.

The sample holds a few counts of this clone. Data came from immunoSEQ multiplex PCR; TCRdb stores just in-frame clones and leaves some out. The sample yields about 250,000 clones, around 82% seen once. This CDR3 comprises 16 residues. CDR1 is SGHRS and CDR2 is YFSETQ in the germline V gene. V shed 5 bases and J shed 2 bases, with 14 bases lying between them. This clonotype was sampled from a woman in her sixties or seventies with acute or convalescent COVID-19. Sequencing input: peripheral blood. The chain carries TRBV5-1 and TRBJ2-6; D is possibly TRBD1 (6 bases). CDR3 DNA sequence: TGCGCCAGCAGTCTGGGGGCGAGCACTGGGGCCAACGTCCTGACTTTC. Translated: CASSLGASTGANVLTF.